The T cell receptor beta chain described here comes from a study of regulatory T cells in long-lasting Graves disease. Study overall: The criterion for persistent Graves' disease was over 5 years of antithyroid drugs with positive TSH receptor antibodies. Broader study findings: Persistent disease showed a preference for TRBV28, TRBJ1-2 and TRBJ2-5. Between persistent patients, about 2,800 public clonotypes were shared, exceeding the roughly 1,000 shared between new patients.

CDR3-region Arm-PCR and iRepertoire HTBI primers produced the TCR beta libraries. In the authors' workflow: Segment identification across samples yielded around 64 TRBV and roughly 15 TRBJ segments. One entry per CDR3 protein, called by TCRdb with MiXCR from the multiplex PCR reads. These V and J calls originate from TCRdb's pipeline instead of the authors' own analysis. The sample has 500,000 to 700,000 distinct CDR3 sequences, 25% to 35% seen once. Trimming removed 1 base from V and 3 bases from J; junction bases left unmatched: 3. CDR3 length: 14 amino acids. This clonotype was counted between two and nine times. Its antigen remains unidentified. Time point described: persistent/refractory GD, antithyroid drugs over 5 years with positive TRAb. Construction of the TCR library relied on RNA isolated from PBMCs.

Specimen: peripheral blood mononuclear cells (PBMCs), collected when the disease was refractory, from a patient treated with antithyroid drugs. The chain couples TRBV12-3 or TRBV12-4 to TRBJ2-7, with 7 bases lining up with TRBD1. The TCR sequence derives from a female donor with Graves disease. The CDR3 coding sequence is TGTGCCAGCAGTTTAGTAGGGGGCTACTACGAGCAGTACTTC. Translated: CASSLVGGYYEQYF.